This T cell receptor beta chain was documented in a study of OX40 agonist ivuxolimab in advanced cancers. Sequencing used immunoSEQ multiplex PCR; TCRdb keeps in-frame clones, though not all of them. The data show 100,000 to 110,000 clones, 75% to 90% seen once. This CDR3 is built from 12 residues. V dropped 6 bases and J dropped 7 bases, with 12 bases sitting between them. Germline V lookup: CDR1 MNHEY, CDR2 SVGAGI. Blood samples were obtained at baseline, cycle 4 day 1, and cycle 7 day 1. This TCR was sampled from an adult with an advanced solid tumor such as melanoma, head and neck, liver or kidney cancer. The sample was CD4+ or CD8+ T cells sorted from blood, taken in a trial of the OX40 agonist ivuxolimab. The rearrangement joins TRBV6-5 to TRBJ1-1; D possibly corresponds to TRBD1 (6 bases). The CDR3 DNA reads TGTGCCAGCAGCCGGCAGGGGTATGAAGCTTTCTTT. This gives the protein CASSRQGYEAFF.